This T cell receptor beta chain was recovered during a study of PD-L1 blockade in urothelial cancer. Study-level background: Atezolizumab was started by patients in the mid-2010s at 1,200 mg intravenously every 3 weeks. Findings and caveats of the study: TCR clonality was measured in pretreatment peripheral blood. Clonality below the median predicted better survival.

Profiled with immunoSEQ multiplex PCR; TCRdb holds only in-frame clones, not every one. The data show 75,000 to 90,000 clones, with roughly 80% seen just once and over 7.5% held by the top ten. On this clone itself: The antigen is not known.

Pretreatment and on-treatment samples were taken, numbering 1 to 8 per patient. Germline values: CDR1 MNHEY, CDR2 SMNVEV (reference sequence). This CDR3 has 14 residues. V dropped 3 bases and J dropped 12 bases, with 18 bases sitting between them. The source material was PBMCs, sampled around atezolizumab (anti-PD-L1) treatment. The chain links TRBV27 to TRBJ2-1; tentatively, D is TRBD1 (7 bases). The source is a man in his sixties or seventies with urothelial cancer. CDR3 loop: CASSLRDRQALQFF. CDR3 coding DNA: TGTGCCAGCAGTTTGCGGGACAGACAGGCCCTGCAGTTCTTC.